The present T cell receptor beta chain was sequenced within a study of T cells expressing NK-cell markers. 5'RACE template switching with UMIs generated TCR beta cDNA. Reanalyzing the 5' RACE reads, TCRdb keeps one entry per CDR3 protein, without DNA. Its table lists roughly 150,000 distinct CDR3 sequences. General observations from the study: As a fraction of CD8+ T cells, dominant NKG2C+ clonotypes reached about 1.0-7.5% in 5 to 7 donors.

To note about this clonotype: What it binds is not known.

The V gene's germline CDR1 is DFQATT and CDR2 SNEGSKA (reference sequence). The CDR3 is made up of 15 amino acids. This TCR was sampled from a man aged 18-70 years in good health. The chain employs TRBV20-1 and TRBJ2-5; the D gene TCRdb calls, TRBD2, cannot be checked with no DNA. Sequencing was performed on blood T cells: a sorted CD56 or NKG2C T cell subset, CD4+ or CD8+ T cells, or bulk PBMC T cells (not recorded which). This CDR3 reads CSARDGIAGEETQYF.